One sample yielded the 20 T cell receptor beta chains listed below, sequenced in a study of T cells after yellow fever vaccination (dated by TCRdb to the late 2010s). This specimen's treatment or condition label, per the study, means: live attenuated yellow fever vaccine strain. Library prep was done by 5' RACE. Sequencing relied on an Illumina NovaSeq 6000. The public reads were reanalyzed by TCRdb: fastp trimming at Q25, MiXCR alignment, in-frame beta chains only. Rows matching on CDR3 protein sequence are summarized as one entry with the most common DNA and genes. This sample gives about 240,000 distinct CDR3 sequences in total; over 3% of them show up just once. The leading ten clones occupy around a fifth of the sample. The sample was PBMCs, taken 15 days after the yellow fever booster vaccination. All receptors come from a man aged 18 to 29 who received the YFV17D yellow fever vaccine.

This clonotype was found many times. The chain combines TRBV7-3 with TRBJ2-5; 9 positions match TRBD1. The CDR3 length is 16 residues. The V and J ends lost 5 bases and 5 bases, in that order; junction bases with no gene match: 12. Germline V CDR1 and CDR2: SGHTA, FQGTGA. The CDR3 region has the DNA TGTGCCAGCAGCCCGACAGGGGGGCTTGGTTCGGAGACCCAGTACTTC. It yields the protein CASSPTGGLGSETQYF.

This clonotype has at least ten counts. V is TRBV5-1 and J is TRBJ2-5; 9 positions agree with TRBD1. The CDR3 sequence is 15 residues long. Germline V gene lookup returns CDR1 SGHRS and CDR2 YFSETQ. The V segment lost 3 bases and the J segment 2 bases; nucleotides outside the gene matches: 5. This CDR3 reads CASSWDRAGQETQYF. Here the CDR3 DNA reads TGCGCCAGCAGCTGGGACAGGGCGGGACAAGAGACCCAGTACTTC. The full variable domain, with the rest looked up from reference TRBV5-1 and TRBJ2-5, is KAGVTQTPRYLIKTRGQQVTLSCSPISGHRSVSWYQQTPGQGLQFLFEYFSETQRNKGNFPGRFSGRQFSNSRSEMNVSTLELGDSALYLCASSWDRAGQETQYFGPGTRLLVL.

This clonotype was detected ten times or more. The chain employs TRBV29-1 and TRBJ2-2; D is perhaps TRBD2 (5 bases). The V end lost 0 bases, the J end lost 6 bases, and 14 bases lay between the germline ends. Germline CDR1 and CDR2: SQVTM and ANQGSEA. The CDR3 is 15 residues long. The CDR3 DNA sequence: TGCAGCGTTGAAGATCGGAGGAGAGAAGCCGGGGAGCTGTTTTTT. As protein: CSVEDRRREAGELFF.

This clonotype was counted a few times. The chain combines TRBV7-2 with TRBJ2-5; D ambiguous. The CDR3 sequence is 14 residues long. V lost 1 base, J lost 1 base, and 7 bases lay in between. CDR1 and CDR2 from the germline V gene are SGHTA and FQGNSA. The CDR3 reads CASSLGVAQETQYF. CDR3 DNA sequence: TGTGCCAGCAGCTTAGGGGTGGCCCAAGAGACCCAGTACTTC.

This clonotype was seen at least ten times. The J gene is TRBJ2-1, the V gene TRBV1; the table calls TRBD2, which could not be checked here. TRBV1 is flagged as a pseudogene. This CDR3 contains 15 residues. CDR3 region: CTSSQPGTSLNEQFF. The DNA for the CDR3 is TGCACCAGCAGCCAGCCCGGGACTAGCCTCAATGAGCAGTTCTTC.

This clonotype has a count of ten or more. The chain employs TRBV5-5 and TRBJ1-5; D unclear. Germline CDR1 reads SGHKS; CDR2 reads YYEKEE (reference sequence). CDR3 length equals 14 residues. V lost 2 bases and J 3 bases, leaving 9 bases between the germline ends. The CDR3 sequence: CASSFRALNQPQHF. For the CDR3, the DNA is TGTGCCAGCAGCTTTCGGGCCCTCAATCAGCCCCAGCATTTT.

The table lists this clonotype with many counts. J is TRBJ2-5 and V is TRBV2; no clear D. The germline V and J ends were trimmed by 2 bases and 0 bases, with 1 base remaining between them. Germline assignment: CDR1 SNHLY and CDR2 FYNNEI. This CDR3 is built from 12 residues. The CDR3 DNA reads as TGTGCCAGCAGTGAATACCAAGAGACCCAGTACTTC. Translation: CASSEYQETQYF.

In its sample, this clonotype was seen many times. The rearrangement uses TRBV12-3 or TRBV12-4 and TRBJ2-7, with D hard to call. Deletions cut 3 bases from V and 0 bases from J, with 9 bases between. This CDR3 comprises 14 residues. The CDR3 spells CASSFQDGSYEQYF. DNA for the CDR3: TGTGCCAGCAGTTTTCAGGACGGCTCCTACGAGCAGTACTTC.

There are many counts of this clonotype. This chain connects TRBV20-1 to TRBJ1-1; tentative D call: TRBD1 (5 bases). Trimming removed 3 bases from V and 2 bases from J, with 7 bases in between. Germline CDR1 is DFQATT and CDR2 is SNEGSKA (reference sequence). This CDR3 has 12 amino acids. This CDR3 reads CSARDTNTEAFF. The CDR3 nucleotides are TGCAGTGCTAGGGACACCAACACTGAAGCTTTCTTT.

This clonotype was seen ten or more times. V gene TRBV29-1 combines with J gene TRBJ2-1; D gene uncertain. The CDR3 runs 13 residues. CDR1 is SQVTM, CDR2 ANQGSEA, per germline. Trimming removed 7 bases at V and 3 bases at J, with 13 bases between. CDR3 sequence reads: CSAVESGYNEQFF. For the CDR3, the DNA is TGCAGCGCCGTCGAGTCGGGCTACAATGAGCAGTTCTTC.

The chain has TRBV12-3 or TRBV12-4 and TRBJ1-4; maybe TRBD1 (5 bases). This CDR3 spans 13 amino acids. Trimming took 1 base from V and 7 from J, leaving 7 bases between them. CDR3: CASSLEGREKLFF. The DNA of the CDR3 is TGTGCCAGCAGTTTAGAGGGACGTGAAAAACTGTTTTTT.

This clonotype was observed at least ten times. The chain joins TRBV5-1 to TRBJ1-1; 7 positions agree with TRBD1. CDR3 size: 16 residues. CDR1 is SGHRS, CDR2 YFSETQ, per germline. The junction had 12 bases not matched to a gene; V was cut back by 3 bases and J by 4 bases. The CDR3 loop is CASSYHATGVSTEAFF. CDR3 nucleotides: TGCGCCAGCAGCTATCATGCAACAGGGGTATCCACTGAAGCTTTCTTT.

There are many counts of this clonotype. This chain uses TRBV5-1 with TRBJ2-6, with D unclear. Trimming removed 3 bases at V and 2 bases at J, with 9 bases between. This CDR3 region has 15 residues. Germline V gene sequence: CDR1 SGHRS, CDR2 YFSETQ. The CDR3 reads CASSWAAAGANVLTF. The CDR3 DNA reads TGCGCCAGCAGCTGGGCCGCAGCTGGGGCCAACGTCCTGACTTTC.

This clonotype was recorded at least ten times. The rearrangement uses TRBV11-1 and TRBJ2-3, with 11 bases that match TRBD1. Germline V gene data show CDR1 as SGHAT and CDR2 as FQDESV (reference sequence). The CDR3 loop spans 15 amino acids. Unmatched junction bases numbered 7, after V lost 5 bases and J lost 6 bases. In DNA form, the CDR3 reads TGTGCCAGCAGCCAAGGACAGGGGGCTTCTGATACGCAGTATTTT. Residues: CASSQGQGASDTQYF.

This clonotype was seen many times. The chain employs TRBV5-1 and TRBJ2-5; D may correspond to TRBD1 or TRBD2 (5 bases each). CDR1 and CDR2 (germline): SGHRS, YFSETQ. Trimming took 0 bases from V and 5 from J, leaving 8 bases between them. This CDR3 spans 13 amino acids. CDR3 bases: TGCGCCAGCAGCTTGGAGGGGACGGAGACCCAGTACTTC. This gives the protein CASSLEGTETQYF.

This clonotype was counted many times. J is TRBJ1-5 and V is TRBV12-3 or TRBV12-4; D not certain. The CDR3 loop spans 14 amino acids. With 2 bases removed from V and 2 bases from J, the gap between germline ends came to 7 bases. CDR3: CASSLMDRNQPQHF. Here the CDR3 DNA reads TGTGCCAGCAGTTTAATGGATCGCAATCAGCCCCAGCATTTT.

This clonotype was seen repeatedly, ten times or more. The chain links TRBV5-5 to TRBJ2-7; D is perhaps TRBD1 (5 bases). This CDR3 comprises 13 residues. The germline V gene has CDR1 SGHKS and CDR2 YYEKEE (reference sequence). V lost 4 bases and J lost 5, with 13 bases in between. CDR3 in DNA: TGTGCCAGCAGCCCCGGGCTCAGGGACGAGCAGTACGTC. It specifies CASSPGLRDEQYV.

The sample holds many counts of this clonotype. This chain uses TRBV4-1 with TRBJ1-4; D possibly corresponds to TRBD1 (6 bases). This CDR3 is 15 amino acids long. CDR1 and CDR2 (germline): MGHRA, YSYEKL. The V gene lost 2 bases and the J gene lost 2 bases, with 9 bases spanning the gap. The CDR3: CASSQPGGTNEKLFF. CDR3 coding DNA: TGCGCCAGCAGCCAACCCGGGGGCACTAATGAAAAACTGTTTTTT.

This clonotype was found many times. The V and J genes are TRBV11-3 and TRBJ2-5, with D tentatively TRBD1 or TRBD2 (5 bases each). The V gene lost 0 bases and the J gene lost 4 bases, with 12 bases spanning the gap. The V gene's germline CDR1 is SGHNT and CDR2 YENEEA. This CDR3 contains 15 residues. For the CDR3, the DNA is TGTGCCAGCAGCTTAGAGACCGGGGCCCGAGAGACCCAGTACTTC. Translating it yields CASSLETGARETQYF.

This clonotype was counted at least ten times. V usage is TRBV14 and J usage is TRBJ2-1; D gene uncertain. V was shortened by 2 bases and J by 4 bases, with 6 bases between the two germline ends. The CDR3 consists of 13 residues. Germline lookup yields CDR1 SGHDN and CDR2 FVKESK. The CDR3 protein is CASSQYDYNEQFF. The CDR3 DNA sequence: TGTGCCAGCAGCCAATACGATTACAATGAGCAGTTCTTC.